The 2 T cell receptor beta chains presented below share a single source sample, sequenced in a study of beta chain features in type 1 diabetes. Since all of the isolated RNA was reverse transcribed, expressed TCRB transcripts were what got sequenced. The method was immunoSEQ multiplex PCR; TCRdb's version includes in-frame clones alone and lacks a portion of them. Of roughly 380,000 clones listed, 20% are singletons. Sequencing input: naive CD4+ T cells from blood. The origin of the receptors is a woman under 30 in good health.

This clone was seen a few times. The V and J genes are TRBV30 and TRBJ1-3; the D gene is possibly TRBD1 (5 bases). Germline lookup yields CDR1 GTSNPN and CDR2 SVGIG (reference sequence). V was cut by 4 bases and J by 0 bases, with 13 bases left in between. This CDR3 spans 15 amino acids. The CDR3 here is CAWTRRGSSGNTIYF. In DNA, the CDR3 is TGTGCCTGGACCCGGAGGGGAAGCTCTGGAAACACCATATATTTT.

The table lists this clone with a few counts. The V and J genes are TRBV4-1 and TRBJ2-1; D might be TRBD2 (5 bases). The CDR3 has 13 amino acids. The germline V and J ends were trimmed by 4 bases and 7 bases, with 11 bases remaining between them. Per germline, CDR1 MGHRA and CDR2 YSYEKL. CDR3 nucleotides: TGCGCCAGCAGCCCGTTAAGACTAAATGAGCAGTTCTTC. This translates into CASSPLRLNEQFF.